The 9 T cell receptor beta chains given below trace back to one sample, sequenced in a study of technical replicates of blood from several donors. TCRdb's copy holds only in-frame clones and misses some; the assay was immunoSEQ multiplex PCR. The sample yields approximately 88,000 clones, 96% seen once. Specimen: T cells isolated from PBMCs. These receptors all come from a human donor in good health.

This clone was detected only once. V and J are TRBV28 and TRBJ1-4, with D possibly TRBD1 on 6 matching bases. There are 14 residues in the CDR3. The V gene's germline CDR1 is MDHEN and CDR2 SYDVKM. V lost 8 bases, J lost 6 bases, and 16 bases lay in between. The CDR3 DNA sequence: TGTGCCAGCGCCAAAGGACAGCAGTATGAAAAACTGTTTTTT. Residues: CASAKGQQYEKLFF.

V gene TRBV6-5 combines with J gene TRBJ2-7; no clear D. The CDR3 is made up of 12 amino acids. Trimming left V 6 bases short and J 5 bases short, with 11 bases between. CDR1 MNHEY and CDR2 SVGAGI come from the germline V gene. The CDR3 DNA is TGTGCCAGCAGCTCGAACTTTGACGAGCAGTACTTC. This translates into CASSSNFDEQYF.

The chain is built from TRBV21-1 and TRBJ1-4. TRBV21-1 is labeled a pseudogene. This CDR3 comprises 16 residues. CDR3 bases: TGTGCCAGCAGCCCGACGGGAAGCGTAACTAATGAAAAACTGTTTTTT. Translating gives CASSPTGSVTNEKLFF.

The genes are TRBV5-8 and TRBJ2-1, with TRBD1 as a possible D gene (5 bases). Germline V lookup: CDR1 SGHTS, CDR2 YDEGEE. The CDR3 consists of 15 residues. V lost 2 bases and J 3 bases, leaving 12 bases between the germline ends. The CDR3: CASSFLGAVYNEQFF. DNA for the CDR3: TGTGCCAGCAGCTTTTTAGGGGCCGTCTACAATGAGCAGTTCTTC. The full variable domain, completed using reference TRBV5-8 and TRBJ2-1, is EAGVTQSPTHLIKTRGQQATLRCSPISGHTSVYWYQQALGLGLQFLLWYDEGEERNRGNFPPRFSGRQFPNYSSELNVNALELEDSALYLCASSFLGAVYNEQFFGPGTRLTVL.

V usage is TRBV28 and J usage is TRBJ2-1; TRBD1 agrees at 8 bases. The length of the CDR3 is 11 residues. Looked up from germline, CDR1 is MDHEN and CDR2 is SYDVKM. J was trimmed by 13 bases and V by 5 bases; bases with no gene match: 4. The CDR3: CASSLTGVQFF. The CDR3 DNA follows: TGTGCCAGCAGTCTGACAGGGGTCCAGTTCTTC.

Written as DNA, the CDR3 is TGCAGCGTTGAAGCCGGGACTAGCGATGAGCAGTTCTTC. Translation: CSVEAGTSDEQFF. The rearrangement joins TRBV29-1 to TRBJ2-1, with 10 nucleotides matching TRBD2. J gave up 8 bases and V 1 base, and 2 bases lay outside the gene matches. Germline CDR1 reads SQVTM; CDR2 reads ANQGSEA. CDR3 size: 13 residues.

The J gene is TRBJ1-3, the V gene TRBV7-6, with D maybe TRBD1 (6 bases). The CDR3 contains 15 residues. Germline CDR1 is SGHVS and CDR2 is FNYEAQ. The V end lost 1 base, the J end lost 1 base, and 8 bases lay between the germline ends. The chain's CDR3 is CASSLVRGSGNTIYF. CDR3 nucleotides: TGTGCCAGCAGCTTAGTCAGGGGATCTGGAAACACCATATATTTT.

The J gene is TRBJ2-7, the V gene TRBV9, with D tentatively TRBD2 (6 bases). Between the trimmed V and J ends, which lost 0 bases and 6 bases, there was a span of 16 bases. The CDR3 contains 15 residues. Germline V gene lookup returns CDR1 SGDLS and CDR2 YYNGEE. The CDR3 DNA is TGTGCCAGCAGCGTAGACCCGGGACTCACCGGCGAGCAGTACTTC. It yields the protein CASSVDPGLTGEQYF.

This chain links TRBV5-1 with TRBJ2-7, with a tentative D call TRBD2 (5 bases). Between the trimmed V and J ends, which lost 0 bases and 3 bases, there was a span of 10 bases. The CDR3 length is 14 residues. Germline CDR1 SGHRS, CDR2 YFSETQ. DNA of the CDR3: TGCGCCAGCAGCTTGGATCCGGGATTCTACGAGCAGTACTTC. Residues: CASSLDPGFYEQYF.